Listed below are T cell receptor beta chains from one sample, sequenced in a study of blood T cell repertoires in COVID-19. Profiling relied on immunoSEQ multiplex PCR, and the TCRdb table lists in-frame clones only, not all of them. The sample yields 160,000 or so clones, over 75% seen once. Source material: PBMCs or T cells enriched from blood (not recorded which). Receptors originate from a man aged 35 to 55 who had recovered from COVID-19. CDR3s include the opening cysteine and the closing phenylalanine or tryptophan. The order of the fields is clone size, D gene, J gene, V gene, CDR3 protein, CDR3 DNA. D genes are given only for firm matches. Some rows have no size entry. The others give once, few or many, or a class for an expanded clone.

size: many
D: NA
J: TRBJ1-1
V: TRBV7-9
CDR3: CASSSWTLMNTEAFF
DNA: TGTGCCAGCAGCTCGTGGACACTAATGAACACTGAAGCTTTCTTT

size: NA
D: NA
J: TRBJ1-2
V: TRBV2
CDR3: CASRVTGGYTF
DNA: TGTGCCAGCAGGGTAACGGGTGGCTACACCTTC

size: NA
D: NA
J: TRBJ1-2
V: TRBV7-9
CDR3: CAAEQGSGYTF
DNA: TGTGCCGCGGAACAGGGAAGTGGCTACACCTTC

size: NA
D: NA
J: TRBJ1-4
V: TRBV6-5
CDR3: CASRSPGLDEKLFF
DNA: TGTGCCAGCAGATCCCCGGGGTTGGATGAAAAACTGTTTTTT

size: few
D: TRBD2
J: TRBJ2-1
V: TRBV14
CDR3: CASNRLGEGEQFF
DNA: TGTGCCAGCAACCGGCTCGGGGAGGGCGAGCAGTTCTTC

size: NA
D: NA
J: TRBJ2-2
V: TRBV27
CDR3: CASKIARDTGELFF
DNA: TGTGCCAGCAAAATCGCCAGGGACACCGGGGAGCTGTTTTTT

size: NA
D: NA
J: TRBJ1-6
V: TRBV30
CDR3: CAWSENLLGLSPLHF
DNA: TGTGCCTGGAGCGAAAACCTATTGGGGCTTTCACCCCTCCACTTT

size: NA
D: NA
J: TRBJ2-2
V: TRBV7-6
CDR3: CASSLSEGAGELFF
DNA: TGTGCCAGCAGCCTTTCAGAAGGAGCCGGGGAGCTGTTTTTT

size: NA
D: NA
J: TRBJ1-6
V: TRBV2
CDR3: CASMSGRANHF
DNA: TGTGCCAGCATGTCGGGCAGGGCCAACCACTTT

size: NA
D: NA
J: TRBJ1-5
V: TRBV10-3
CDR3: CAISESQAWDINQPQHF
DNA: TGTGCCATCAGTGAGTCTCAGGCGTGGGACATCAATCAGCCCCAGCATTTT

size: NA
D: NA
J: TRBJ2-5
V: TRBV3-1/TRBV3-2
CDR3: CASSPAARQETQYF
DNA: TGTGCCAGCAGTCCCGCGGCACGGCAAGAGACCCAGTACTTC

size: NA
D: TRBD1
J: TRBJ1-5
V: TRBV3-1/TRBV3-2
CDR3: CASSLGQGTQPQHF
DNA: TGTGCCAGCAGCCTCGGACAGGGGACTCAGCCCCAGCATTTT

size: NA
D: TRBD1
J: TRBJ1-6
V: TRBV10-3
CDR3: CAISDSAVGQGKPPLHF
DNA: TGTGCCATCAGTGATTCCGCCGTCGGACAGGGGAAGCCACCCCTCCACTTT